Each of the 23 T cell receptor beta chains below was sequenced from the same sample in a study of T cells in Graves' hyperthyroidism and ophthalmopathy. Template material for amplifying TCR beta CDR3 regions consisted of RNA transcripts. Initially, a first-round RT-PCR of the TCR CDR3 employed the HTBI primer set. In TCRdb, the multiplex PCR reads were re-called with MiXCR into one record per CDR3 protein. Of 400,000 to 500,000 distinct CDR3 sequences listed, around 15% were seen once; the top ten hold 5% to 6%. The sequencing sample was made of blood. These TCRs come from a woman in her late teens or twenties with Graves' hyperthyroidism.

V is TRBV24-1 and J is TRBJ1-5; D is perhaps TRBD1 (6 bases). The CDR3 runs to 15 residues. The V gene's germline CDR1 is KGHDR and CDR2 SFDVKD. The germline V and J ends were trimmed by 4 bases and 2 bases, with 11 bases remaining between them. The CDR3 loop is CATSENAGGNQPQHF. The CDR3 DNA is TGTGCCACCAGTGAGAACGCAGGGGGCAATCAGCCCCAGCATTTT.

At least ten counts were recorded for this clonotype. The rearrangement uses TRBV18 and TRBJ1-1; D possibly corresponds to TRBD1 (6 bases). The CDR3 totals 14 residues. Trimming removed 4 bases at V and 1 base at J, with 10 bases between. The germline CDR1 and CDR2 sequences are KGHSH and LQKENI. This CDR3 is CASSRQDKNTEAFF. The DNA of the CDR3 is TGTGCCAGCTCACGACAGGACAAGAACACTGAAGCTTTCTTT.

This clonotype was seen just once. The chain joins TRBV7-2 to TRBJ2-2; D is unclear. CDR3 length: 15 amino acids. CDR1 and CDR2 (germline): SGHTA, FQGNSA. V lost 1 base and J 3 bases, leaving 9 bases between the germline ends. The CDR3 nucleotides read TGTGCCAGCAGCTTAGAATTGCTACACACCGGGGAGCTGTTTTTT. As protein: CASSLELLHTGELFF.

This clonotype was seen more than once but under ten times. This chain uses TRBV6-1 with TRBJ1-4, with 8 bases identical to TRBD1. With 4 bases clipped from V and 6 bases from J, the junction kept 7 bases outside the gene matches. CDR1 and CDR2 (germline): MNHNS, SASEGT. This CDR3 contains 15 residues. The CDR3, as DNA: TGTGCCAGCAGTGTTCGAACAGGGGGAGATGAAAAACTGTTTTTT. It yields the protein CASSVRTGGDEKLFF.

This clonotype was found many times. This chain uses TRBV30 with TRBJ1-1; D uncertain. The CDR3 runs to 13 residues. Trimming took 1 base from V and 2 from J, leaving 8 bases between them. Per germline, CDR1 GTSNPN and CDR2 SVGIG (reference sequence). DNA of the CDR3: TGTGCCTGGAGTGCGCACGAAAACACTGAAGCTTTCTTT. This gives the protein CAWSAHENTEAFF.

This clonotype was detected many times. The chain employs TRBV27 and TRBJ2-3; TRBD2 is a possible D gene (6 bases). This CDR3 spans 14 amino acids. The germline gives CDR1 MNHEY, CDR2 SMNVEV (reference sequence). Trimming removed 4 bases at V and 3 bases at J, with 11 bases between. This CDR3 reads CASSSGERTDTQYF. The CDR3 nucleotides read TGTGCCAGCAGTTCGGGGGAGAGAACAGATACGCAGTATTTT.

In this sample, this clonotype turned up many times. V usage is TRBV30 and J usage is TRBJ1-2; D call uncertain. The V gene lost 0 bases and the J gene lost 7 bases, with 6 bases spanning the gap. The CDR3 consists of 11 residues. CDR1 GTSNPN and CDR2 SVGIG come from the germline V gene (reference sequence). The CDR3 DNA follows: TGTGCCTGGAGTGTAACCGGTGGCTACACCTTC. Translated, it gives CAWSVTGGYTF.

This clonotype was detected ten times or more. This chain uses TRBV20-1 with TRBJ2-7; 7 bases line up with TRBD2. Germline V gene data show CDR1 as DFQATT and CDR2 as SNEGSKA (reference sequence). The CDR3 length is 16 residues. V shed 4 bases and J 0 bases; nucleotides not matched to a gene: 12. The CDR3 is CSATRPERGSSYEQYF. The CDR3 region has the DNA TGCAGTGCTACCCGCCCTGAGCGGGGCAGCTCCTACGAGCAGTACTTC.

This clonotype showed up many times. This rearrangement joins TRBV6-1 to TRBJ1-3, with 9 bases aligning to TRBD1. The CDR3 sequence is 17 residues long. Trimming cost V 6 bases and J 0 bases; bases outside gene matches: 9. Germline CDR1 and CDR2: MNHNS and SASEGT. This chain's CDR3 is CASRPGQGFSSGNTIYF. The CDR3 nucleotides read TGTGCCAGCAGACCGGGACAGGGATTTTCCTCTGGAAACACCATATATTTT.

Comments on this clonotype: Just one base apart from a much larger clone, this may be a read error. The chain couples TRBV5-1 to TRBJ2-1; the match to TRBD2 covers 8 bases. The CDR3 loop spans 15 amino acids. V shed 0 bases, J shed 6 bases, and the junction held 5 bases outside the gene matches. Germline V gene data show CDR1 as SGHRS and CDR2 as YFSETQ. This chain's CDR3 is CASSLDNGRANEQFF. The CDR3 coding sequence is TGCGCCAGCAGCTTGGACAACGGGAGGGCCAATGAGCAGTTCTTC.

This clonotype was detected only a few times. The rearrangement links TRBV20-1 to TRBJ2-1, with 11 bases that match TRBD2. Trimming took 3 bases from V and 8 from J; bases not matched to a gene: 9. This CDR3 is 15 amino acids long. Germline assignment: CDR1 DFQATT and CDR2 SNEGSKA (reference sequence). The CDR3 region is CSASLLAGGGDEQFF. The CDR3 DNA follows: TGCAGTGCTAGCCTCCTAGCGGGAGGAGGCGATGAGCAGTTCTTC.

The chain links TRBV4-2 to TRBJ2-3, with 8 bases matching TRBD2. The germline V gene has CDR1 LGHNA and CDR2 YNFKEQ. The CDR3 loop spans 17 amino acids. Trimming took 1 base from V and 4 from J; bases not matched to a gene: 10. DNA for the CDR3: TGTGCCAGCAGCCAAGTGCCCGGCGGGGGGCTCTCAGATACGCAGTATTTT. It translates to CASSQVPGGGLSDTQYF.

This clonotype was picked up many times. The chain combines TRBV7-2 with TRBJ2-5, with D tentatively TRBD2 (6 bases). The CDR3 is made up of 18 amino acids. V was pared by 0 bases and J by 7 bases, with 24 bases between. The V gene's germline CDR1 is SGHTA and CDR2 FQGNSA. This CDR3 is CASSLAGFAGGSSGTQYF. In DNA, the CDR3 is TGTGCCAGCAGCTTAGCCGGGTTTGCCGGGGGATCGTCTGGGACCCAGTACTTC.

This clonotype occurred many times. This chain links TRBV7-2 with TRBJ2-7, with a tentative D call TRBD2 (7 bases). Looked up from germline, CDR1 is SGHTA and CDR2 is FQGNSA. The length of the CDR3 is 16 residues. Trimming removed 4 bases at V and 2 bases at J, with 18 bases between. The CDR3 here is CASSSIGGGYAYEQYF. DNA for the CDR3: TGTGCCAGCAGCTCCATAGGGGGGGGTTATGCCTACGAGCAGTACTTC.

This clonotype was picked up a small number of times. The chain links TRBV15 to TRBJ2-5; 13 positions agree with TRBD2. CDR3 size: 16 residues. Losses at the gene ends were 5 bases for V and 3 bases for J; bases not matched to a gene: 6. Germline CDR1 is LNHNV and CDR2 is YYDKDF (reference sequence). The CDR3 sequence: CATSAGTSGTEETQYF. The CDR3 coding sequence is TGTGCCACCAGCGCCGGGACTAGCGGGACGGAAGAGACCCAGTACTTC.

This rearrangement joins TRBV27 to TRBJ1-4, with D unresolved. V gave up 3 bases and J gave up 2 bases, with 7 bases separating them. Germline CDR1 is MNHEY and CDR2 is SMNVEV (reference sequence). This CDR3 is built from 14 residues. For the CDR3, the DNA is TGTGCCAGCAGTTTCGGGTACACTAATGAAAAACTGTTTTTT. Translation gives CASSFGYTNEKLFF.

Ten or more counts support this clonotype. The chain carries TRBV2 and TRBJ1-1, with D hard to call. V lost 8 bases, J lost 6 bases, and 16 bases lay in between. The CDR3 covers 13 residues. Looked up from germline, CDR1 is SNHLY and CDR2 is FYNNEI. The CDR3 DNA reads as TGTGCCAGCCGCCGGTTTGAAGGCGCTGAAGCTTTCTTT. Residues: CASRRFEGAEAFF. The full variable domain, its missing parts supplied by reference TRBV2 and TRBJ1-1, is EPEVTQTPSHQVTQMGQEVILRCVPISNHLYFYWYRQILGQKVEFLVSFYNNEISEKSEIFDDQFSVERPDGSNFTLKIRSTKLEDSAMYFCASRRFEGAEAFFGQGTRLTVV.

About this clonotype itself: This could be a read error, since a much larger clone is one nucleotide away. The chain links TRBV19 to TRBJ1-2, with TRBD1 as a possible D gene (5 bases). Germline assignment: CDR1 LNHDA and CDR2 SQIVND (reference sequence). The CDR3 is 14 residues long. DNA of the CDR3: TGTGCCAGTAGTCTCCCTCAGGGAAAATATGGCTACGCCTTC. Residues: CASSLPQGKYGYAF.

The sample holds a few counts of this clonotype. The rearrangement links TRBV29-1 to TRBJ1-5, with D perhaps TRBD1 (5 bases). This CDR3 comprises 13 residues. The germline V and J ends were trimmed by 4 bases and 2 bases, with 9 bases remaining between them. Germline V lookup: CDR1 SQVTM, CDR2 ANQGSEA. CDR3 residues: CSVGRDRNQPQHF. As DNA, the CDR3 is TGCAGCGTTGGCAGGGATCGCAATCAGCCCCAGCATTTT.

The chain uses TRBV5-5 and TRBJ2-7; 12 positions agree with TRBD1. CDR1 is SGHKS, CDR2 YYEKEE, per germline (reference sequence). J gave up 3 bases and V 4 bases, and 5 bases lay outside the gene matches. The CDR3 extends over 15 amino acids. The chain's CDR3 is CASSPGTGGVYEQYF. CDR3 sequence (DNA): TGTGCCAGCAGCCCCGGGACAGGGGGCGTCTACGAGCAGTACTTC.

The chain combines TRBV19 with TRBJ2-4, with 8 bases that match TRBD1. Unmatched junction bases numbered 3, after V lost 3 bases and J lost 5 bases. The CDR3 is 14 residues long. Germline lookup yields CDR1 LNHDA and CDR2 SQIVND (reference sequence). The CDR3 DNA sequence: TGTGCCAGTAGTATTACAGGGGGTGAAAACATTCAGTACTTC. Amino acids: CASSITGGENIQYF.

The V gene is TRBV5-1, the J gene TRBJ1-1, with D uncertain. This CDR3 region has 14 residues. With 0 bases removed from V and 1 base from J, the gap between germline ends came to 7 bases. Germline V gives CDR1 SGHRS, CDR2 YFSETQ. In nucleotides, the CDR3 is TGCGCCAGCAGCTTGGAATGGGGGAACACTGAAGCTTTCTTT. Its protein is CASSLEWGNTEAFF.

This clonotype was observed a few times. The rearrangement uses TRBV6-1 and TRBJ2-3, with D perhaps TRBD2 (8 bases). Trimming took off 6 bases at V and 9 bases at J, with 19 bases between the two ends. Germline V gene lookup returns CDR1 MNHNS and CDR2 SASEGT. The CDR3 loop spans 14 amino acids. In DNA, the CDR3 is TGTGCCAGCAGCTATAGCGGGACAGATCAGACGCAGTATTTT. It encodes CASSYSGTDQTQYF.